This T cell receptor (beta chain) came from a study of response to subunit inactivated influenza vaccine. Points from the study as a whole: That few new T cells are recruited by each seasonal influenza vaccination was the authors' suggestion.

For this clonotype: What it binds is not known.

TCRdb fed the RT-PCR reads into MiXCR, producing one record per CDR3 protein. The sample lists fewer than 650,000 distinct CDR3 sequences, 10% to 15% occurring once. The source was PBMCs from blood, collected 35 to 45 days after vaccination. The TCR originated in a man aged 50-60 years who received an inactivated influenza vaccine.

CDR3 in amino acids: CASSLISWAKANVLTF. CDR3 in DNA: TGTGCCAGCAGCTTAATCTCATGGGCAAAGGCCAACGTCCTGACTTTC. This chain connects TRBV7-9 to TRBJ2-6; D ambiguous. CDR1 and CDR2 (germline): SEHNR, FQNEAQ (reference sequence). This CDR3 has 16 amino acids. Trimming shortened V by 2 bases and J by 6 bases, and 14 bases separated the two germline ends.